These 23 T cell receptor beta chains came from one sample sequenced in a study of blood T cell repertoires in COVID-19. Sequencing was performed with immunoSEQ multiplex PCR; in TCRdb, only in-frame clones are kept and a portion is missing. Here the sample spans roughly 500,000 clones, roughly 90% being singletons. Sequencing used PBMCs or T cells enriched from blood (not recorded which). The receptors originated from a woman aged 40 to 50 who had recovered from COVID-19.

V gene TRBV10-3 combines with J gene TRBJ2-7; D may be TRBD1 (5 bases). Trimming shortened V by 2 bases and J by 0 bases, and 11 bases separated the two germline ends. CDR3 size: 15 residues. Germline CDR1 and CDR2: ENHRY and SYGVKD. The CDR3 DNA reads TGTGCCATCAGTGAGGGGGCTGCTGGCTCCTACGAGCAGTACTTC. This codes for CAISEGAAGSYEQYF.

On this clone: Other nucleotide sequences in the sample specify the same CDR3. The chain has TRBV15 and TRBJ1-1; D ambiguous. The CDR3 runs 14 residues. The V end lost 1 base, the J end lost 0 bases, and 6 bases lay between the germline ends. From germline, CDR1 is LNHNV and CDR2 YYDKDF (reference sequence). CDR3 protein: CATSRGRMNTEAFF. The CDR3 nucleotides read TGTGCCACCAGCAGAGGGCGGATGAACACTGAAGCTTTCTTT.

The CDR3 region has the DNA TGTGCCAGCTCACCTTCGGACAGGGCGGGCGAGCAGTACTTC. Translating gives CASSPSDRAGEQYF. The J gene is TRBJ2-7, the V gene TRBV18; TRBD1 matches at 8 bases. CDR1 KGHSH and CDR2 LQKENI come from the germline V gene. The junction had 7 bases not matched to a gene; V was cut back by 3 bases and J by 6 bases. This CDR3 contains 14 residues.

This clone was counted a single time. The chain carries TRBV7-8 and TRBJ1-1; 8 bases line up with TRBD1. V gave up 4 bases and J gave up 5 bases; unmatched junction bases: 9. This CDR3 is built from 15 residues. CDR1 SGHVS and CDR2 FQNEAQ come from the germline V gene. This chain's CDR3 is CASSSRTGRRTEAFF. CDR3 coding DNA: TGTGCCAGCAGCTCCCGGACAGGGCGAAGAACTGAAGCTTTCTTT. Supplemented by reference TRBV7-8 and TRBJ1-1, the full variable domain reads GAGVSQSPRYKVAKRGQDVALRCDPISGHVSLFWYQQALGQGPEFLTYFQNEAQLDKSGLPSDRFFAERPEGSVSTLKIQRTQQEDSAVYLCASSSRTGRRTEAFFGQGTRLTVV.

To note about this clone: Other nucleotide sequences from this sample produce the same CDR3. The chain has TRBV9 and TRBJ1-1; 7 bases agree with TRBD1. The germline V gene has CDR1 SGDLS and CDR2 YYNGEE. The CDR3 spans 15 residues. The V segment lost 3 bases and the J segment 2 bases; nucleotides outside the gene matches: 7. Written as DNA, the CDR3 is TGTGCCAGCAGCGCCAGACAGGGAGGAAACACTGAAGCTTTCTTT. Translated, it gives CASSARQGGNTEAFF.

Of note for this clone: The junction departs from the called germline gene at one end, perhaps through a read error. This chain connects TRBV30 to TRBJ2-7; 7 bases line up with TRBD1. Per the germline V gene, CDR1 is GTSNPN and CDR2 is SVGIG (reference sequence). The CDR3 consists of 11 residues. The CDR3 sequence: CAWRSPQGPSF. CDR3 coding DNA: TGTGCCTGGAGATCCCCACAGGGGCCCAGCTTC.

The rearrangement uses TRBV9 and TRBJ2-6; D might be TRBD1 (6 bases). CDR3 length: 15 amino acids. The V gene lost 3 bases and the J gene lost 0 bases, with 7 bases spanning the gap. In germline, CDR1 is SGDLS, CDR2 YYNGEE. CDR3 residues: CASSAQGSGANVLTF. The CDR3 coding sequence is TGTGCCAGCAGCGCACAGGGCTCTGGGGCCAACGTCCTGACTTTC.

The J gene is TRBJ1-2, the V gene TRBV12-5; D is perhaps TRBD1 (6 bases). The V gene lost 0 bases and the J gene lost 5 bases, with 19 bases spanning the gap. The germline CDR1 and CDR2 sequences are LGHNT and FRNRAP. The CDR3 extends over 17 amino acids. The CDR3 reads CASGLVLGDTYVYGYTF. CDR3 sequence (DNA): TGTGCTAGTGGTTTGGTATTGGGGGACACCTACGTATATGGCTACACCTTC. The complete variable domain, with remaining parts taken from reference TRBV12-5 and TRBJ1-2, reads DARVTQTPRHKVTEMGQEVTMRCQPILGHNTVFWYRQTMMQGLELLAYFRNRAPLDDSGMPKDRFSAEMPDATLATLKIQPSEPRDSAVYFCASGLVLGDTYVYGYTFGSGTRLTVV.

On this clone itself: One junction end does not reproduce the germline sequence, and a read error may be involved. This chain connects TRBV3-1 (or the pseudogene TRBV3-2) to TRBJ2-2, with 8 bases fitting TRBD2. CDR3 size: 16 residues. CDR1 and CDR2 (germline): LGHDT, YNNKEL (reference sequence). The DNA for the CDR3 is TGTGCCAGCAACCACTGGGGCGGGAGGAACTCCGGGGAGCTGTTTTTT. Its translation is CASNHWGGRNSGELFF.

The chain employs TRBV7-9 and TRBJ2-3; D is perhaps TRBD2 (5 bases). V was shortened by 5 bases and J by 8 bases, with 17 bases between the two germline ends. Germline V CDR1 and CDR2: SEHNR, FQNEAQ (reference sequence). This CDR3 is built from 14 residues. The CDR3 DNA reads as TGTGCCAGCAGCCTAGGTTTTGAGGGAATTACGCAGTATTTT. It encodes CASSLGFEGITQYF.

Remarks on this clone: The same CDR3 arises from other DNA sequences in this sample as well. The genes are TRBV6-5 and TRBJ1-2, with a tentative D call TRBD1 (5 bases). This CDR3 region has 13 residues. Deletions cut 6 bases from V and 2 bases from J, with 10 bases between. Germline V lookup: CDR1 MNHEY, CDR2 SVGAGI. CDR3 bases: TGTGCCAGCAGATCGACAGCGAACTATGGCTACACCTTC. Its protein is CASRSTANYGYTF.

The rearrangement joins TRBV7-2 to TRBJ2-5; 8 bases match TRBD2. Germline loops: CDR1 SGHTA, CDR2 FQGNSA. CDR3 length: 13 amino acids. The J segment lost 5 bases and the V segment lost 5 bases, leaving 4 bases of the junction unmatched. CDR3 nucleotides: TGTGCCAGCAGCCCGTCGGGGGGGGAGACCCAGTACTTC. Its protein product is CASSPSGGETQYF.

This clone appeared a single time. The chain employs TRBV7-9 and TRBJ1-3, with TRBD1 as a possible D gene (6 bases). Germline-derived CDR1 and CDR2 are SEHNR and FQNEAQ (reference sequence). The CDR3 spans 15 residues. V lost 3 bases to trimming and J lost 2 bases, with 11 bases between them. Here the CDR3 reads CASSFTGSAGNTIYF. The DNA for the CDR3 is TGTGCCAGCAGCTTCACAGGGTCGGCTGGAAACACCATATATTTT.

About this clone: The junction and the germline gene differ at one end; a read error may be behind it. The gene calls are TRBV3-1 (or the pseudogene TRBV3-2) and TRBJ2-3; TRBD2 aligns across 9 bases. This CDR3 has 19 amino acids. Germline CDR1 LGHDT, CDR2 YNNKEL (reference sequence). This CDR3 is CASSEDWAGEREATDTQYF. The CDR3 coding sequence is TGTGCCAGCAGCGAAGATTGGGCGGGGGAGCGGGAGGCCACAGATACGCAGTATTTT.

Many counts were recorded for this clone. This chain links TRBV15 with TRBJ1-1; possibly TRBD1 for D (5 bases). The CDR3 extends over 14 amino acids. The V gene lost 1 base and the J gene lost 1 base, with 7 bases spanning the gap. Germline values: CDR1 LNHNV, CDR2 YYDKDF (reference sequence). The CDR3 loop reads CATSRGGQNTEAFF. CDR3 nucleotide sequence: TGTGCCACCAGCAGAGGGGGCCAGAACACTGAAGCTTTCTTT.

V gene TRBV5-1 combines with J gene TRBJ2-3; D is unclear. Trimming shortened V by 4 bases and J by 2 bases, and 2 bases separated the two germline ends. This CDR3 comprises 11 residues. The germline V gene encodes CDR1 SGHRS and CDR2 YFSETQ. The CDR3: CASSLTDTQYF. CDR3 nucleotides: TGCGCCAGCAGCCTCACAGATACGCAGTATTTT. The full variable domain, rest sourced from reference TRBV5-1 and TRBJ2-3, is KAGVTQTPRYLIKTRGQQVTLSCSPISGHRSVSWYQQTPGQGLQFLFEYFSETQRNKGNFPGRFSGRQFSNSRSEMNVSTLELGDSALYLCASSLTDTQYFGPGTRLTVL.

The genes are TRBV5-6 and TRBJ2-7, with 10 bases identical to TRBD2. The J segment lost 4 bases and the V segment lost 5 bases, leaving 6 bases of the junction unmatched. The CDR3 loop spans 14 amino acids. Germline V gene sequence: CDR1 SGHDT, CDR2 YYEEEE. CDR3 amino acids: CASRRTSGAYEQYF. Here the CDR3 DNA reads TGTGCCAGCAGACGGACTAGCGGAGCGTACGAGCAGTACTTC.

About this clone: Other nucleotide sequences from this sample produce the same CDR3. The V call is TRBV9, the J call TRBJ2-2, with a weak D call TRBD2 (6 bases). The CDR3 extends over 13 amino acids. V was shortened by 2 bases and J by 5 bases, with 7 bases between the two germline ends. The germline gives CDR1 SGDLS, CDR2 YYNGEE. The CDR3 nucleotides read TGTGCCAGCAGCGTCGGGGGTACCGGGGAGCTGTTTTTT. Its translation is CASSVGGTGELFF.

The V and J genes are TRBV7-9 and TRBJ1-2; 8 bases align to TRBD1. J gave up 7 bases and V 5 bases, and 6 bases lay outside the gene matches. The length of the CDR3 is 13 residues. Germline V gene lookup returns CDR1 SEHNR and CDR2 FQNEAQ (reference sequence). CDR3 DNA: TGTGCCAGCAGCCTAACCGGACAGGGTGGCTACACCTTC. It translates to CASSLTGQGGYTF. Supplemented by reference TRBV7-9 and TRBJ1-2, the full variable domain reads DTGVSQNPRHKITKRGQNVTFRCDPISEHNRLYWYRQTLGQGPEFLTYFQNEAQLEKSRLLSDRFSAERPKGSFSTLEIQRTEQGDSAMYLCASSLTGQGGYTFGSGTRLTVV.

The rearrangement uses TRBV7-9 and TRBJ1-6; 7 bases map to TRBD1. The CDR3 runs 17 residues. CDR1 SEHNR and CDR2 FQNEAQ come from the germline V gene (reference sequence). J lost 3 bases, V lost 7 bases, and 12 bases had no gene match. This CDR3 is CASNQRRTGNYNSPLHF. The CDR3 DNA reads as TGTGCCAGCAACCAGCGCCGGACAGGCAACTATAATTCACCCCTCCACTTT.

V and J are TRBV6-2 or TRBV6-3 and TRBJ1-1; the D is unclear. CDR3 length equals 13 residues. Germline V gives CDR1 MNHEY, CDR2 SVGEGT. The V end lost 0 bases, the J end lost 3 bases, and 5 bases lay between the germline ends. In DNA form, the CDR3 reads TGTGCCAGCAGTTACTCGGCCTACACTGAAGCTTTCTTT. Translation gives CASSYSAYTEAFF.

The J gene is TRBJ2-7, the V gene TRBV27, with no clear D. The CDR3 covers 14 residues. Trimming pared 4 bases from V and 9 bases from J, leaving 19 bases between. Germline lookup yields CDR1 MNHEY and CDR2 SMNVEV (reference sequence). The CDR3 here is CASSSGSGELLQYF. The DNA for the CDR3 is TGTGCCAGCAGTTCCGGTTCCGGTGAGCTCCTGCAGTACTTC.

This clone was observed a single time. CDR3 in DNA: TGTGCCAGCAGTTTCGGACAGATGAACACTGAAGCTTTCTTT. Amino acids: CASSFGQMNTEAFF. The rearrangement uses TRBV27 and TRBJ1-1; TRBD1 is a possible D gene (6 bases). The CDR3 is made up of 14 amino acids. Germline CDR1 and CDR2: MNHEY and SMNVEV (reference sequence). Between the trimmed V and J ends, which lost 3 bases and 0 bases, there was a span of 8 bases.